A selection of T cell receptor beta chains follows, all from one sample in a study of CD8+ T cells in alopecia areata. Measured with immunoSEQ multiplex PCR; TCRdb has only the in-frame clones, and not every one. This sample has 95,000 to 100,000 clones, with approximately 66% found just once. The input for sequencing was CD8+ T cells sorted from blood, taken at week 4, from a patient treated with tofacitinib. The receptors originated from a human donor with alopecia areata. Both conserved end residues are part of each CDR3. D genes are given only for firm matches. A row's size may be missing; if present it is once, few, many or a size class.

size: -
J: TRBJ1-2
V: TRBV5-4
D: -
DNA: TGTGCCAGCAGCTTGCGGGCAGGGGATGGCTACACCTTC
CDR3: CASSLRAGDGYTF

size: -
J: TRBJ1-1
V: TRBV30
D: -
DNA: TGTGCCTGGAGTGTAGGTTCTGAAGCTTTCTTT
CDR3: CAWSVGSEAFF

size: -
J: TRBJ2-7
V: TRBV7-9
D: -
DNA: TGTGCCAGCAGCTTAAAGACACAGGGCGAGCAGTACTTC
CDR3: CASSLKTQGEQYF

size: -
J: TRBJ2-6
V: TRBV15
D: -
DNA: TGTGCCACCAGCAGAGCCCGGGCCGGGGCCAACGTCCTGACTTTC
CDR3: CATSRARAGANVLTF

size: -
J: TRBJ2-7
V: TRBV28
D: -
DNA: TGTGCCAGCAGTTTAAGGAAATACGAGCAGTACTTC
CDR3: CASSLRKYEQYF

size: -
J: TRBJ2-1
V: TRBV28
D: -
DNA: TGTGCCAGCAGTTTCCCAGGGTCCTACAATGAGCAGTTCTTC
CDR3: CASSFPGSYNEQFF

size: few
J: TRBJ1-4
V: TRBV25-1
D: TRBD1
DNA: TGTGCCAGCAGTGAATCCAGGGGGGGGTATAATGAAAAACTGTTTTTT
CDR3: CASSESRGGYNEKLFF

size: few
J: TRBJ1-2
V: TRBV23-1
D: TRBD1
DNA: TGCGCCAGCAGTCCTAGGGGCGACAGGGGGCTGAGTGGCTACACCTTC
CDR3: CASSPRGDRGLSGYTF

size: once
J: TRBJ1-2
V: TRBV30
D: -
DNA: TGTGCCTGGAGTGTAGGAGCAGCTGGCTACACCTTC
CDR3: CAWSVGAAGYTF

size: -
J: TRBJ1-2
V: TRBV4-3
D: TRBD1
DNA: TGCGCCAGCAGCCCCGACAGGGGTAGCTATGGCTACACCTTC
CDR3: CASSPDRGSYGYTF

size: -
J: TRBJ1-2
V: TRBV5-4
D: -
DNA: TGTGCCAGCAGCTCCACAGGAGGGGACTATGGCTACACCTTC
CDR3: CASSSTGGDYGYTF

size: -
J: TRBJ2-7
V: TRBV7-2
D: -
DNA: TGTGCCAGCAGCGCGTGGGACGGGGCGGACGAGCAGTACTTC
CDR3: CASSAWDGADEQYF

size: few
J: TRBJ2-7
V: TRBV29-1
D: -
DNA: TGCAGCGTAGCGGACGGGACCTACGAGCAGTACTTC
CDR3: CSVADGTYEQYF

size: -
J: TRBJ2-5
V: TRBV25-1
D: TRBD1
DNA: TGTGCCAGCAGTCCAGGGGGCGGGCGAGAGACCCAGTACTTC
CDR3: CASSPGGGRETQYF

size: -
J: TRBJ1-2
V: TRBV13
D: TRBD1
DNA: TGTGCCAGCAGCAGGGGACAGCCTAACTATGGCTACACCTTC
CDR3: CASSRGQPNYGYTF

size: few
J: TRBJ1-3
V: TRBV7-9
D: TRBD1
DNA: TGTGCCAGCAGCTTAGGGACAGGGGCTGATTTT
CDR3: CASSLGTGADF

size: few
J: TRBJ2-1
V: TRBV7-9
D: TRBD2
DNA: TGTGCCAGCAGCCTACTAGCGGGGAACTACAATGAGCAGTTCTTC
CDR3: CASSLLAGNYNEQFF

size: -
J: TRBJ2-5
V: TRBV5-1
D: -
DNA: TGCGCCAGCAGCTTGGCAGGGACTGAGACCCAGTACTTC
CDR3: CASSLAGTETQYF